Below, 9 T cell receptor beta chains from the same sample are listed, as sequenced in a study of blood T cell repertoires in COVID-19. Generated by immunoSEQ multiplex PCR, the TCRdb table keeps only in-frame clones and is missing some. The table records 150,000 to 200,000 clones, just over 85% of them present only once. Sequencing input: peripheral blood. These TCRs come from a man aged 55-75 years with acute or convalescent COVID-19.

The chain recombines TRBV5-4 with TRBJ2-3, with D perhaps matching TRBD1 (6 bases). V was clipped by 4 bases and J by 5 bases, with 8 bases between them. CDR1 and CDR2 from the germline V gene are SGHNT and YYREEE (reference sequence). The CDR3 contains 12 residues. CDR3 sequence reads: CASSLQGDTQYF. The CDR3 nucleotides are TGTGCCAGCAGCCTACAGGGAGATACGCAGTATTTT.

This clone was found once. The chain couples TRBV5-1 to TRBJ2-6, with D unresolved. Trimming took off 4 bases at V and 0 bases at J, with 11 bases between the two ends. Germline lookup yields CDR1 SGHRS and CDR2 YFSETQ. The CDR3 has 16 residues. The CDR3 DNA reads TGCGCCAGCAGCCAATACAGCCACTCTGGGGCCAACGTCCTGACTTTC. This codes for CASSQYSHSGANVLTF.

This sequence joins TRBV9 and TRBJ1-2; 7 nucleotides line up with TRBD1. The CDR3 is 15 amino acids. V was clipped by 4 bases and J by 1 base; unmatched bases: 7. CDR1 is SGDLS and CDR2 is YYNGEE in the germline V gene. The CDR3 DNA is TGTGCCAGCAGCAGGGGGCAAACTCATAACTATGGCTACACCTTC. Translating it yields CASSRGQTHNYGYTF.

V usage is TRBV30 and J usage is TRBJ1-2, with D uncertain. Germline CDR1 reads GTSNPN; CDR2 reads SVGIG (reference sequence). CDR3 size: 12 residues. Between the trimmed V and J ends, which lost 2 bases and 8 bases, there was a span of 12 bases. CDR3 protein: CAWSPPKRGYTF. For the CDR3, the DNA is TGTGCCTGGAGTCCTCCTAAGAGGGGCTACACCTTC.

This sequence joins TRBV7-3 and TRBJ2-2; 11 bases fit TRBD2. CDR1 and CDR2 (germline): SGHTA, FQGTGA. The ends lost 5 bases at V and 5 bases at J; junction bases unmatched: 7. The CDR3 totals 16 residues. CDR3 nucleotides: TGTGCCAGCAGCATACTAGCGGGAGCGGGAACCGGGGAGCTGTTTTTT. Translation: CASSILAGAGTGELFF.

The CDR3 region has the DNA TGCAGCGTTGGTCGGGGGGCTGTGGCCGGGGAGCTGTTTTTT. Residues: CSVGRGAVAGELFF. The chain employs TRBV29-1 and TRBJ2-2, with a possible D match to TRBD2 (7 bases). The CDR3 extends over 14 amino acids. CDR1 and CDR2 from the germline V gene are SQVTM and ANQGSEA. V lost 4 bases and J 6 bases, leaving 15 bases between the germline ends.

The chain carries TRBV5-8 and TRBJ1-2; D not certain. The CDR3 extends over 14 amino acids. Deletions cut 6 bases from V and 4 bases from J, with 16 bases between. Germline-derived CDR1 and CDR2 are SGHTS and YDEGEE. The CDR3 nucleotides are TGTGCCAGCAACAAGGCGGGGAAGGGCTATGGCTACACCTTC. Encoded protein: CASNKAGKGYGYTF.

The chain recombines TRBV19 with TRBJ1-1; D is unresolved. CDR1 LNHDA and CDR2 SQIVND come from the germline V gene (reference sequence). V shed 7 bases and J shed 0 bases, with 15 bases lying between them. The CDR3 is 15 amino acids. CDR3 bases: TGTGCCAGTAACCGGGTCGGCAGTTTGAACACTGAAGCTTTCTTT. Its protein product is CASNRVGSLNTEAFF.

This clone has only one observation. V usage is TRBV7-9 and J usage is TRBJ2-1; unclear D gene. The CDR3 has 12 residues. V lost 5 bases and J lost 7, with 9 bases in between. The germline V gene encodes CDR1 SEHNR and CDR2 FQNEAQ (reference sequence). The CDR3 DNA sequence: TGTGCCAGCAGCACCCTCGGGAATGAGCAGTTCTTC. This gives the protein CASSTLGNEQFF.